Listed here are 6 T cell receptor beta chains from one sample, sequenced in a study of T cells after posttransplantation cyclophosphamide (dated by TCRdb to 2016 to 2018). Library creation used the immunoSEQ multiplex PCR assay. TCRdb mirrors the immuneACCESS table, restricted to in-frame sequences. Some clones are absent from its copies; in checked studies, under half trace to an unresolved V gene, and the reason for the others is unknown. This sample is represented by roughly 12,000 clones; 85% to 95% of them were singletons. 0.3% of the sample comes from the top ten. Material: naive CD8+ T cells sorted from PBMCs. These TCRs come from a man aged 25-40 years in good health and a related stem cell transplant donor.

This chain connects TRBV5-6 to TRBJ2-7; TRBD1 agrees at 9 bases. There are 13 residues in the CDR3. Germline V gene sequence: CDR1 SGHDT, CDR2 YYEEEE. J was trimmed by 4 bases and V by 4 bases; bases with no gene match: 3. CDR3 amino acids: CASSGTGRYEQYF. The CDR3, as DNA: TGTGCCAGCAGCGGGACAGGGCGGTACGAGCAGTACTTC.

The J gene is TRBJ2-2, the V gene TRBV6-5, with a tentative D call TRBD2 (6 bases). Between the trimmed V and J ends, which lost 7 bases and 3 bases, there was a span of 12 bases. The CDR3 runs to 14 residues. CDR1 and CDR2 (germline): MNHEY, SVGAGI. For the CDR3, the DNA is TGTGCCAGCACCCCCTCGGGGGACACCGGGGAGCTGTTTTTT. Residues: CASTPSGDTGELFF.

The chain is built from TRBV29-1 and TRBJ1-2; maybe TRBD1 (5 bases). The germline V gene has CDR1 SQVTM and CDR2 ANQGSEA. The CDR3 sequence is 13 residues long. V lost 1 base and J lost 5, with 11 bases in between. CDR3: CSVEAQEPYGYTF. The DNA of the CDR3 is TGCAGCGTTGAAGCACAGGAGCCGTATGGCTACACCTTC.

The chain has TRBV5-6 and TRBJ2-7; 8 bases map to TRBD1. The germline V gene has CDR1 SGHDT and CDR2 YYEEEE. With V trimmed by 3 bases and J by 3 bases, 8 bases remained unmatched. The CDR3 contains 15 residues. The CDR3 loop is CASSSFETGVYEQYF. The CDR3 nucleotides are TGTGCCAGCAGCTCTTTCGAGACAGGGGTCTACGAGCAGTACTTC.

This chain links TRBV9 with TRBJ1-1; D unresolved. V was clipped by 4 bases and J by 5 bases, with 21 bases between them. Germline V gene data show CDR1 as SGDLS and CDR2 as YYNGEE. The CDR3 is 16 residues long. The DNA of the CDR3 is TGTGCCAGCAGCCCATGGCCATCCTCCAAGGAGACTGAAGCTTTCTTT. Its protein is CASSPWPSSKETEAFF. The whole variable domain, remainder taken from reference TRBV9 and TRBJ1-1, is DSGVTQTPKHLITATGQRVTLRCSPRSGDLSVYWYQQSLDQGLQFLIQYYNGEERAKGNILERFSAQQFPDLHSELNLSSLELGDSALYFCASSPWPSSKETEAFFGQGTRLTVV.

This clone was seen only once. This chain links TRBV27 with TRBJ2-3, with TRBD1 matching over 7 bases. The CDR3 extends over 14 amino acids. V was clipped by 5 bases and J by 2 bases; unmatched bases: 4. Germline-derived CDR1 and CDR2 are MNHEY and SMNVEV (reference sequence). CDR3 in amino acids: CASSGQDFTDTQYF. CDR3 DNA: TGTGCCAGCAGTGGACAGGACTTCACAGATACGCAGTATTTT.